A single sample gave rise to the 23 T cell receptor beta chains below, sequenced in a study of tumor-infiltrating lymphocytes in oesophageal squamous cell carcinoma (dated by TCRdb to 2015 to 2016). Library prep was done by PCR. For sequencing, an Illumina HiSeq 2000 was employed. The public reads were reprocessed in TCRdb via fastp at Q25 and MiXCR, keeping in-frame beta chains. Every distinct CDR3 protein forms one entry, paired with its most common genes and DNA. Within this sample are about 14,000 distinct CDR3 sequences, with 45% to 55% of them counted one time only. More than 40% of the sample rests with the top ten. The sequenced sample was blood. The receptors stem from a male donor with esophageal squamous cell carcinoma.

This clonotype was counted at least ten times. V gene TRBV28 combines with J gene TRBJ1-2, with D possibly being TRBD1 (5 bases). V gave up 7 bases and J gave up 7 bases, with 16 bases separating them. Looked up from germline, CDR1 is MDHEN and CDR2 is SYDVKM. CDR3 length: 13 residues. Written as DNA, the CDR3 is TGTGCCAGCACCTCAGCCCGTGGGGGTGGCTACACCTTC. It codes for CASTSARGGGYTF.

Many counts were recorded for this clonotype. V gene TRBV6-1 combines with J gene TRBJ2-1; D unresolved. Germline CDR1 and CDR2: MNHNS and SASEGT. The CDR3 spans 12 residues. V was shortened by 5 bases and J by 5 bases, with 7 bases between the two germline ends. CDR3 nucleotide sequence: TGTGCCAGCAGTTCCGGAGACAATGAGCAGTTCTTC. The encoded protein is CASSSGDNEQFF.

V is TRBV7-8 and J is TRBJ2-7; 10 nucleotides agree with TRBD2. The CDR3 extends over 16 amino acids. After removal of 3 bases from V and 4 bases from J, the junction contained 9 bases not matched to a gene. Germline CDR1 and CDR2: SGHVS and FQNEAQ. For the CDR3, the DNA is TGTGCCAGCAGCTTGGTTCTAGCGGGAGAGTGGTACGAGCAGTACTTC. It is translated as CASSLVLAGEWYEQYF.

Many counts were recorded for this clonotype. The chain carries TRBV6-1 and TRBJ2-3; 13 nucleotides match TRBD2. The germline V gene has CDR1 MNHNS and CDR2 SASEGT. V was clipped by 6 bases and J by 0 bases; unmatched bases: 6. The CDR3 has 17 residues. The CDR3 bases are TGTGCCAGCAGCCTGGGACTAGCGGGATCCAGCACAGATACGCAGTATTTT. This gives the protein CASSLGLAGSSTDTQYF.

This chain connects TRBV7-6 to TRBJ2-1; 13 bases are a match to TRBD2. This CDR3 comprises 17 residues. Germline assignment: CDR1 SGHVS and CDR2 FNYEAQ. Trimming at V came to 6 bases and at J to 5 bases, leaving 10 bases not matched to a gene. For the CDR3, the DNA is TGTGCCAGCAGTCGCAGCGAACTAGCGGGAGGGCACAATGAGCAGTTCTTC. Amino acid sequence: CASSRSELAGGHNEQFF. The full variable domain, in which reference TRBV7-6 and TRBJ2-1 provide the parts outside the CDR3, is GAGVSQSPRYKVTKRGQDVALRCDPISGHVSLYWYRQALGQGPEFLTYFNYEAQQDKSGLPNDRFSAERPEGSISTLTIQRTEQRDSAMYRCASSRSELAGGHNEQFFGPGTRLTVL.

The chain couples TRBV7-6 to TRBJ2-7, with a weak D call TRBD2 (5 bases). Germline V CDR1 and CDR2: SGHVS, FNYEAQ. This CDR3 comprises 15 residues. The V and J ends lost 5 bases and 3 bases respectively, with 17 bases between them. CDR3 protein: CASSPLGSELYEQYF. As DNA, the CDR3 is TGTGCCAGCAGCCCCCTGGGTAGCGAGCTCTACGAGCAGTACTTC.

This clonotype came up many times. The chain has TRBV18 and TRBJ1-1; D may be TRBD1 (5 bases). V shed 1 base and J shed 4 bases, with 10 bases lying between them. Germline-derived CDR1 and CDR2 are KGHSH and LQKENI. The CDR3 consists of 14 residues. The CDR3 sequence is CASSPQGYGTEAFF. The CDR3 coding sequence is TGTGCCAGCTCACCACAGGGGTATGGCACTGAAGCTTTCTTT.

V usage is TRBV6-5 and J usage is TRBJ1-1; D not certain. The germline gives CDR1 MNHEY, CDR2 SVGAGI. V was clipped by 0 bases and J by 0 bases, with 2 bases between them. This CDR3 contains 13 residues. The CDR3 region has the DNA TGTGCCAGCAGTTACTCCGTGAACACTGAAGCTTTCTTT. Translated: CASSYSVNTEAFF.

This clonotype is deemed medium-sized. This rearrangement joins TRBV7-2 to TRBJ1-1; tentative D call: TRBD1 (6 bases). Germline assignment: CDR1 SGHTA and CDR2 FQGNSA. V lost 3 bases and J lost 4, with 15 bases in between. The CDR3 sequence is 15 residues long. The CDR3 DNA reads TGTGCCAGCAGCTTGCGGGGGCTGGGGATCACTGAAGCTTTCTTT. This gives the protein CASSLRGLGITEAFF.

CDR3 coding DNA: TGTGCCAGCAGTTACAGAGGGACAGGGAAGACCAAAAACATTCAGTACTTC. Translating it yields CASSYRGTGKTKNIQYF. The J gene is TRBJ2-4, the V gene TRBV6-6, with 9 nucleotides matching TRBD1. The CDR3 is 17 residues long. Per the germline V gene, CDR1 is MNHNY and CDR2 is SVGAGI (reference sequence). Losses at the gene ends were 2 bases for V and 2 bases for J; bases not matched to a gene: 7.

In its sample, this clonotype ranks as medium-sized. The rearrangement uses TRBV7-9 and TRBJ2-7; weak D call: TRBD2 (6 bases). V was cut by 1 base and J by 0 bases, with 22 bases left in between. Germline V gene data show CDR1 as SEHNR and CDR2 as FQNEAQ (reference sequence). CDR3 size: 19 residues. The CDR3 loop reads CASSLEVASSKEGSYEQYF. CDR3 DNA sequence: TGTGCCAGCAGCTTAGAGGTGGCTAGCAGCAAGGAGGGCTCCTACGAGCAGTACTTC.

This clonotype was observed a few times. The chain joins TRBV7-9 to TRBJ2-4; the D call may be TRBD1 or TRBD2 (5 bases each). This CDR3 is 14 amino acids long. CDR1 SEHNR and CDR2 FQNEAQ come from the germline V gene (reference sequence). Trimming cost V 2 bases and J 3 bases, with 8 bases left between them. The CDR3 region is CASSLMGDKNIQYF. CDR3 in DNA: TGTGCCAGCAGCTTAATGGGGGACAAAAACATTCAGTACTTC.

CDR3 amino acids: CASSLAGATGELFF. The CDR3 DNA is TGTGCCAGCAGCCTAGCGGGAGCGACCGGGGAGCTGTTTTTT. This chain connects TRBV7-3 to TRBJ2-2; 10 nucleotides match TRBD2. Germline V gene sequence: CDR1 SGHTA, CDR2 FQGTGA. V trimming: 5 bases; J trimming: 5 bases; junction bases outside the gene matches: 2. The CDR3 runs to 14 residues.

The genes are TRBV5-1 and TRBJ2-4; 9 bases are a match to TRBD1. Germline-derived CDR1 and CDR2 are SGHRS and YFSETQ. The CDR3 spans 13 residues. V shed 1 base, J shed 13 bases, and the junction held 6 bases outside the gene matches. CDR3 nucleotides: TGCGCCAGCAGCTTGAACTACAGGGGGCAGCAGTACTTC. Translated: CASSLNYRGQQYF.

The sample holds a few counts of this clonotype. One base away lies a much larger clone, so this may be a sequencing read error. The DNA is omitted, as the CDR3 cannot be located on it reliably, and the CDR3 follows TCRdb's listing. The CDR3 protein is CASSSSGPGRGKDTEAFF. The chain is built from TRBV28 and TRBJ1-1; the DNA was not used to check the table's D call, TRBD1. Both ends counted, the CDR3 spans 18 residues. CDR1 is MDHEN and CDR2 is SYDVKM in the germline V gene.

In its sample, this clonotype was seen many times. The chain joins TRBV10-2 to TRBJ2-2, with D perhaps TRBD2 (5 bases). This CDR3 spans 15 amino acids. Germline-derived CDR1 and CDR2 are WSHSY and SAAADI. V lost 2 bases and J lost 5, with 12 bases in between. The CDR3 sequence: CASSEPGRRTGELFF. The DNA for the CDR3 is TGCGCCAGCAGTGAGCCGGGGAGACGGACCGGGGAGCTGTTTTTT.

The DNA of the CDR3 is TGTGCCAGCAGCTACCTAGCGGGGGGACCCTTAGCGCAGTATTTT. It codes for CASSYLAGGPLAQYF. The rearrangement joins TRBV11-2 to TRBJ1-1; 11 bases are shared with TRBD2. The J call may be wrong; the DNA end is better matched by TRBJ2-3. CDR3 length: 15 amino acids. Germline V gene data show CDR1 as SGHAT and CDR2 as FQNNGV.

This clonotype was seen more than once but under ten times. The chain couples TRBV4-2 to TRBJ2-7; 9 bases are shared with TRBD1. CDR1 LGHNA and CDR2 YNFKEQ come from the germline V gene. The trim removed 2 bases at V and 5 bases at J, leaving 10 bases unmatched. There are 16 residues in the CDR3. The CDR3 here is CASSQSTGTGFNEQYF. Written as DNA, the CDR3 is TGTGCCAGCAGCCAATCCACAGGGACAGGGTTCAACGAGCAGTACTTC.

This chain joins TRBV6-6 and TRBJ2-2; D is possibly TRBD1 (5 bases). TRBJ1-3 matches the DNA end more closely, so the J call is doubtful. The germline V gene has CDR1 MNHNY and CDR2 SVGAGI (reference sequence). The CDR3 is made up of 14 amino acids. CDR3 sequence (DNA): TGTGCCAGCAGTGCCGGGGGACCTGGAAACACCATATATTTT. Translating gives CASSAGGPGNTIYF.

Points on this clonotype: Lacking the conserved final phenylalanine or tryptophan, this CDR3 likely reflects a read error. The limits of the CDR3 on the DNA are not certain, so only TCRdb's listed CDR3 is given. V usage is TRBV7-3 and J usage is TRBJ1-3. Germline V lookup: CDR1 SGHTA, CDR2 FQGTGA. The CDR3 comprises 9 residues, both ends counted. CDR3: CASSLAGLL.

In this sample, this clonotype turned up a few times. This may be a read error, as it is one base from a much larger clone. CDR3 sequence (DNA): TGTGCCAGCAGTTTTTCAGGGGGCCGGAGCAATGAGCAGTACTTC. Its protein is CASSFSGGRSNEQYF. The gene calls are TRBV28 and TRBJ2-5; TRBD1 aligns across 8 bases. The CDR3 has 15 amino acids. The trim removed 3 bases at V and 11 bases at J, leaving 14 bases unmatched. CDR1 and CDR2 from the germline V gene are MDHEN and SYDVKM.

The chain joins TRBV28 to TRBJ2-5; D possibly uses TRBD1 or TRBD2 (6 bases each). V was trimmed by 5 bases and J by 11 bases, leaving 12 bases between them. This CDR3 has 11 amino acids. Per germline, CDR1 MDHEN and CDR2 SYDVKM. The DNA for the CDR3 is TGTGCCAGCAGTCAGAGGGGGGAGCAGTACTTC. Its translation is CASSQRGEQYF.

The chain carries TRBV24-1 and TRBJ2-7, with 11 nucleotides matching TRBD2. The end of the DNA aligns better with TRBJ2-5, so the J call may be wrong. CDR1 KGHDR and CDR2 SFDVKD come from the germline V gene. This CDR3 contains 15 residues. The CDR3 here is CATSLGLAGGETQYF. CDR3 DNA sequence: TGTGCCACCAGTCTAGGACTAGCGGGTGGGGAGACCCAGTACTTC.